Below, 15 T cell receptor beta chains from the same sample are listed, as sequenced in a study of human thymus T cells. Profiling relied on immunoSEQ multiplex PCR, and the TCRdb table lists in-frame clones only, not all of them. The table lists 78,000 or so clones, around 96% of them singletons, with under 0.035% in the top ten. Corrective cardiac operations yielded the resected thymus tissue. Material: thymus tissue. These receptors originate from a boy younger than two with a congenital heart defect but otherwise immunologically healthy.

CDR3 bases: TGTGCCTGGAGTGTTCAAGGACCCGGCGCTTTCTTT. Residues: CAWSVQGPGAFF. V and J are TRBV30 and TRBJ1-1; D is unclear. V dropped 0 bases and J dropped 11 bases, with 13 bases sitting between them. The CDR3 extends over 12 amino acids. The germline gives CDR1 GTSNPN, CDR2 SVGIG (reference sequence).

This chain joins TRBV19 and TRBJ1-5; TRBD1 agrees at 9 bases. With V trimmed by 6 bases and J by 2 bases, 11 bases remained unmatched. From germline, CDR1 is LNHDA and CDR2 SQIVND (reference sequence). CDR3 length: 17 amino acids. The CDR3 nucleotides read TGTGCCAGTAGCCGGGAGACAGGGGGAAAATGCAATCAGCCCCAGCATTTT. Translation: CASSRETGGKCNQPQHF.

The chain carries TRBV14 and TRBJ1-3, with D unresolved. The V end was cut by 3 bases, the J end by 0 bases, with 15 bases between. The germline CDR1 and CDR2 sequences are SGHDN and FVKESK. CDR3 size: 17 residues. DNA for the CDR3: TGTGCCAGCAGCCAGAGTCTCGGCAGTCCCTCTGGAAACACCATATATTTT. This translates into CASSQSLGSPSGNTIYF.

The chain joins TRBV21-1 to TRBJ2-1. TRBV21-1 is a pseudogene segment. This CDR3 is 15 amino acids long. CDR3 protein: CASSKAAGEDNEQFF. CDR3 nucleotides: TGTGCCAGCAGCAAAGCGGCAGGGGAGGACAATGAGCAGTTCTTC.

In this sample, this clone turned up once. The chain joins TRBV5-5 to TRBJ2-7, with no clear D. Germline V gene lookup returns CDR1 SGHKS and CDR2 YYEKEE (reference sequence). V was clipped by 0 bases and J by 0 bases, with 7 bases between them. The CDR3 sequence is 14 residues long. For the CDR3, the DNA is TGTGCCAGCAGCTTGGGGGTCAACTCCTACGAGCAGTACTTC. Translating gives CASSLGVNSYEQYF.

This chain connects TRBV15 to TRBJ2-6, with a weak D call TRBD2 (6 bases). The V end lost 4 bases, the J end lost 0 bases, and 22 bases lay between the germline ends. Germline values: CDR1 LNHNV, CDR2 YYDKDF (reference sequence). The CDR3 is 20 residues long. The CDR3 region has the DNA TGTGCCACCAGCACTAACAGGACTAAGGGGTATGGCTCTGGGGCCAACGTCCTGACTTTC. Its translation is CATSTNRTKGYGSGANVLTF.

This rearrangement joins TRBV12-5 to TRBJ1-2, with D possibly being TRBD1 (6 bases). This CDR3 has 20 residues. Germline V gene sequence: CDR1 LGHNT, CDR2 FRNRAP. Trimming removed 5 bases at V and 2 bases at J, with 30 bases between. CDR3 in amino acids: CASGGGPWDTLSRSNYGYTF. The CDR3, as DNA: TGTGCTAGTGGTGGGGGGCCCTGGGACACCCTTTCCCGCTCGAACTATGGCTACACCTTC.

The CDR3 DNA follows: TGTGCCAGCAGCGGCCAGAACACCGGGGAGCTGTTTTTT. Translating it yields CASSGQNTGELFF. This rearrangement joins TRBV6-1 to TRBJ2-2; D gene unclear. Germline V gene data show CDR1 as MNHNS and CDR2 as SASEGT. Deletions cut 6 bases from V and 1 base from J, with 6 bases between. This CDR3 contains 13 residues.

This rearrangement joins TRBV10-2 to TRBJ2-1; 8 nucleotides match TRBD2. This CDR3 has 19 amino acids. Losses at the gene ends were 3 bases for V and 8 bases for J; bases not matched to a gene: 21. Germline CDR1 and CDR2: WSHSY and SAAADI. Here the CDR3 DNA reads TGCGCCAGCAGTGATCCACCCACCCCAGAGGGACTAGAACAGGATGAGCAGTTCTTC. It encodes CASSDPPTPEGLEQDEQFF.

This rearrangement joins TRBV11-3 to TRBJ1-6; weak D call: TRBD1 (5 bases). The germline V gene encodes CDR1 SGHNT and CDR2 YENEEA. Trimming took off 5 bases at V and 7 bases at J, with 12 bases between the two ends. CDR3 length equals 14 residues. The CDR3 DNA sequence: TGTGCCAGCAGCCAAGGGACGGAAAATTCACCCCTCCACTTT. Its translation is CASSQGTENSPLHF.

This rearrangement joins TRBV28 to TRBJ1-4; tentatively, D is TRBD1 (5 bases). V lost 3 bases to trimming and J lost 7 bases, with 18 bases between them. The germline V gene encodes CDR1 MDHEN and CDR2 SYDVKM. The CDR3 totals 16 residues. The CDR3 DNA sequence: TGTGCCAGCAGTTTTTTACTTGGACCTAGGGGTGAAAAACTGTTTTTT. Translated, it gives CASSFLLGPRGEKLFF.

V gene TRBV5-1 combines with J gene TRBJ2-5; D possibly corresponds to TRBD1 (6 bases). V lost 0 bases to trimming and J lost 5 bases, with 11 bases between them. Germline CDR1 and CDR2: SGHRS and YFSETQ. The CDR3 spans 14 residues. CDR3 amino acids: CASSLVGGLETQYF. The CDR3 DNA sequence: TGCGCCAGCAGCTTGGTAGGGGGATTGGAGACCCAGTACTTC. The full variable domain, completed using reference TRBV5-1 and TRBJ2-5, is KAGVTQTPRYLIKTRGQQVTLSCSPISGHRSVSWYQQTPGQGLQFLFEYFSETQRNKGNFPGRFSGRQFSNSRSEMNVSTLELGDSALYLCASSLVGGLETQYFGPGTRLLVL.

CDR3 loop: CASSGSLAGGPDTQYF. CDR3 nucleotide sequence: TGTGCCAGCAGCGGAAGCCTAGCGGGAGGGCCGGATACGCAGTATTTT. The V and J genes are TRBV9 and TRBJ2-3; 12 positions match TRBD2. With 3 bases clipped from V and 6 bases from J, the junction kept 8 bases outside the gene matches. The CDR3 spans 16 residues. Looked up from germline, CDR1 is SGDLS and CDR2 is YYNGEE. The full variable domain, rest sourced from reference TRBV9 and TRBJ2-3, is DSGVTQTPKHLITATGQRVTLRCSPRSGDLSVYWYQQSLDQGLQFLIQYYNGEERAKGNILERFSAQQFPDLHSELNLSSLELGDSALYFCASSGSLAGGPDTQYFGPGTRLTVL.

The chain employs TRBV29-1 and TRBJ1-2, with 9 bases matching TRBD1. Looked up from germline, CDR1 is SQVTM and CDR2 is ANQGSEA. V trimming: 0 bases; J trimming: 6 bases; junction bases outside the gene matches: 5. This CDR3 comprises 14 residues. The CDR3 loop reads CSVEDPGQGDGYTF. For the CDR3, the DNA is TGCAGCGTTGAAGACCCGGGACAGGGAGATGGCTACACCTTC.

CDR3 coding DNA: TGTGCCAGCAGACTAGCGGGGGGGCGTGAGCAGTACTTC. The encoded protein is CASRLAGGREQYF. This sequence joins TRBV6-5 and TRBJ2-7; 13 nucleotides agree with TRBD2. The CDR3 has 13 residues. J lost 7 bases, V lost 6 bases, and 3 bases had no gene match. In germline, CDR1 is MNHEY, CDR2 SVGAGI.